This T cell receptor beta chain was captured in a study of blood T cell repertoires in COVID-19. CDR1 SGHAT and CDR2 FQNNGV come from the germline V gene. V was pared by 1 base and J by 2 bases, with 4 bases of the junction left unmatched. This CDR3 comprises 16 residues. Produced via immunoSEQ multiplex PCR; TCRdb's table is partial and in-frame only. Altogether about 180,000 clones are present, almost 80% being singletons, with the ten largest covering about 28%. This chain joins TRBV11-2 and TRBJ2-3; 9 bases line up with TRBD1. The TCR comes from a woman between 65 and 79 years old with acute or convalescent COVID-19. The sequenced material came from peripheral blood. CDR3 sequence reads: CASSLGDRAHTDTQYF. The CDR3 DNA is TGTGCCAGCAGCTTAGGGGACAGGGCCCACACAGATACGCAGTATTTT.